This paragraph reports one T cell receptor (beta chain). This entry is derived from a study of control samples from healthy donors and cancer patients. The protocol was immunoSEQ multiplex PCR, while the TCRdb copy is restricted to in-frame clones and leaves out a portion. Counted here are about 130,000 clones, 80% to 95% occurring once; the ten biggest clones make up roughly 8.8%. CDR3 size: 14 residues. Germline V lookup: CDR1 SGHDN, CDR2 FVKESK. V lost 1 base and J lost 5, with 11 bases in between. The rearrangement joins TRBV14 to TRBJ1-2; weak D call: TRBD1 (5 bases). The TCR was taken from a man aged 18 to 30 in good health. The source material was blood. In DNA form, the CDR3 reads TGTGCCAGCAGCCAAGGATCAGGGCGGTATGGCTACACCTTC. Its translation is CASSQGSGRYGYTF.